This TCR beta chain was retrieved from a study of radiation and T cells in renal cell carcinoma. Time point denoted: baseline pretreatment blood. Treatment in this sample: 15 Gy SBRT to primary tumor, nephrectomy 4 weeks later. After removal of 4 bases from V and 1 base from J, the junction contained 4 bases not matched to a gene. CDR3 length: 14 residues. Germline CDR1 SGHRS, CDR2 YFSETQ. The table lists this clone with a count of one. Assay used: immunoSEQ multiplex PCR; TCRdb lists only in-frame clones, some missing. The table includes some 100,000 clones, roughly four fifths detected once. This receptor was taken from a man aged 55 to 69 with renal cell carcinoma. The rearrangement links TRBV5-1 to TRBJ2-5, with 7 bases fitting TRBD2. Here the sequenced sample was blood, taken from a patient whose treatment included radiotherapy and nephrectomy. The CDR3 loop is CASSPGGGQETQYF. In DNA, the CDR3 is TGCGCCAGCAGCCCTGGGGGGGGCCAAGAGACCCAGTACTTC.